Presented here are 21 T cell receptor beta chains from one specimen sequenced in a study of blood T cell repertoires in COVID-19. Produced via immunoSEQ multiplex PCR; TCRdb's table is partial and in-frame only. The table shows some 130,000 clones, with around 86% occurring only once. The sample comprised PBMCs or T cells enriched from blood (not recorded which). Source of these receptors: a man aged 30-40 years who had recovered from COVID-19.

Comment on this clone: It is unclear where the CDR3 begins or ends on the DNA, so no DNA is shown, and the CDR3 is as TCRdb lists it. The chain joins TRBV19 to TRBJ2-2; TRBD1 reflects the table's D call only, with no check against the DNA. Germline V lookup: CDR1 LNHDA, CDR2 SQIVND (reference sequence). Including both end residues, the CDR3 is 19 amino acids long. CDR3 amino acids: CASSIDSGTGGFGNGELFF.

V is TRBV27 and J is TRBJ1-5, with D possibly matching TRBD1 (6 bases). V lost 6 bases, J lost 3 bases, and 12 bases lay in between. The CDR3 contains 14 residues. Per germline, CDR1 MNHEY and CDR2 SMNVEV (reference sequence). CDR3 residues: CASSEGGANQPQHF. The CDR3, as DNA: TGTGCCAGCAGCGAAGGGGGGGCCAATCAGCCCCAGCATTTT.

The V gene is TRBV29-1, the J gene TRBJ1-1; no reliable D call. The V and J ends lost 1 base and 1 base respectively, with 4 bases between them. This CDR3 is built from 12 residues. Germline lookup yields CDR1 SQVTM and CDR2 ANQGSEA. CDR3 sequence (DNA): TGCAGCGTTGAAGGCGGGAACACTGAAGCTTTCTTT. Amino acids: CSVEGGNTEAFF. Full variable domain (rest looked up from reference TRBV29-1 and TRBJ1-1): SAVISQKPSRDICQRGTSLTIQCQVDSQVTMMFWYRQQPGQSLTLIATANQGSEATYESGFVIDKFPISRPNLTFSTLTVSNMSPEDSSIYLCSVEGGNTEAFFGQGTRLTVV.

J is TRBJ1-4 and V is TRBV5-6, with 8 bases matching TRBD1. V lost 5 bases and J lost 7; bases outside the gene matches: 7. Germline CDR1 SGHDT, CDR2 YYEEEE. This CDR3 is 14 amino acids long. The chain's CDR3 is CASRFQGAGEKLFF. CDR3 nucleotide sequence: TGTGCCAGCAGGTTCCAGGGGGCCGGTGAAAAACTGTTTTTT.

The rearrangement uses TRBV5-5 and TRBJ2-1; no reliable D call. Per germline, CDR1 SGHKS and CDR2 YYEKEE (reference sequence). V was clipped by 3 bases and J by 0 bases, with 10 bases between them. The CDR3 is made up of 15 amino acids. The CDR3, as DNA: TGTGCCAGCAGCTACAACAGCCTCTCCTACAATGAGCAGTTCTTC. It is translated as CASSYNSLSYNEQFF.

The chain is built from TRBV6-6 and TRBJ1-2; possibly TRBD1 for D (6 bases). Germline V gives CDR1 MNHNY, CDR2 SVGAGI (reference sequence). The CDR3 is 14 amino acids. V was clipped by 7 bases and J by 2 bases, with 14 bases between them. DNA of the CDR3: TGTGCCAGCACAGCCACTACAGGGAACTATGGCTACACCTTC. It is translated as CASTATTGNYGYTF.

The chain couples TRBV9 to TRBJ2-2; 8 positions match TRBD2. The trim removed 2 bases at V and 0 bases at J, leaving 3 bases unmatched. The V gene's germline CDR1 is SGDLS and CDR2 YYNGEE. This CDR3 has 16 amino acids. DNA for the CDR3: TGTGCCAGCAGCGTTAGACTAGCGTCGAACACCGGGGAGCTGTTTTTT. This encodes CASSVRLASNTGELFF.

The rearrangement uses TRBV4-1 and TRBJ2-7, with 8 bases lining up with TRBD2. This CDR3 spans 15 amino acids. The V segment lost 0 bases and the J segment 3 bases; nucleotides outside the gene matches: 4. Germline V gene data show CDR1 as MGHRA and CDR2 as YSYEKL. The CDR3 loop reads CASSQEPSGRYEQYF. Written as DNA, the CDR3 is TGCGCCAGCAGCCAAGAACCTAGCGGGCGCTACGAGCAGTACTTC.

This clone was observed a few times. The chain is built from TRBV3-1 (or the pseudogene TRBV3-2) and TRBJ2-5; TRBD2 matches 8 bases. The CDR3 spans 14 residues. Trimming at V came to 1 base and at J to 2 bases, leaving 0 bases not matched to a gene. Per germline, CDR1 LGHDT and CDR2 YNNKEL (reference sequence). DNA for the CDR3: TGTGCCAGCAGCCAAGCGGGGGGGCAAGAGACCCAGTACTTC. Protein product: CASSQAGGQETQYF.

CDR3 in amino acids: CASSLFFRGKYMNTEAFF. CDR3 bases: TGTGCCAGCAGCTTATTTTTCAGGGGGAAATACATGAACACTGAAGCTTTCTTT. The chain employs TRBV7-3 and TRBJ1-1, with 7 nucleotides matching TRBD1. The CDR3 length is 18 residues. With 2 bases clipped from V and 0 bases from J, the junction kept 12 bases outside the gene matches. Germline V gene sequence: CDR1 SGHTA, CDR2 FQGTGA. Complete variable domain (other parts from reference TRBV7-3 and TRBJ1-1): GAGVSQTPSNKVTEKGKYVELRCDPISGHTALYWYRQSLGQGPEFLIYFQGTGAADDSGLPNDRFFAVRPEGSVSTLKIQRTERGDSAVYLCASSLFFRGKYMNTEAFFGQGTRLTVV.

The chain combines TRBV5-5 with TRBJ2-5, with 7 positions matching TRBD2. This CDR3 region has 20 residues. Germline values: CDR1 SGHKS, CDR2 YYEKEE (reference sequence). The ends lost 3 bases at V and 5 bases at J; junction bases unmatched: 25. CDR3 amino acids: CASSSRQTTGQGGPYETQYF. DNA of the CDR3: TGTGCCAGCAGCTCCCGACAGACCACGGGTCAGGGAGGGCCTTACGAGACCCAGTACTTC.

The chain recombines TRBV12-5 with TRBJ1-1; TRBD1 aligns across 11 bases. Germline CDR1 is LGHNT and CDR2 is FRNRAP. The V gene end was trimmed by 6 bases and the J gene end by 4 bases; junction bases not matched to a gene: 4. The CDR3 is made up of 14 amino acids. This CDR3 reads CASGGTGGATEAFF. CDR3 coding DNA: TGTGCTAGTGGGGGGACAGGGGGAGCCACTGAAGCTTTCTTT.

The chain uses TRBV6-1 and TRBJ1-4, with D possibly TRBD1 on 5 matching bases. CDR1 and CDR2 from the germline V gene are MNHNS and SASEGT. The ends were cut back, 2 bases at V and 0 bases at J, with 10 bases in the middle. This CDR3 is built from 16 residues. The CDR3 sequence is CASSERQYATNEKLFF. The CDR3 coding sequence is TGTGCCAGCAGTGAACGACAGTATGCAACTAATGAAAAACTGTTTTTT.

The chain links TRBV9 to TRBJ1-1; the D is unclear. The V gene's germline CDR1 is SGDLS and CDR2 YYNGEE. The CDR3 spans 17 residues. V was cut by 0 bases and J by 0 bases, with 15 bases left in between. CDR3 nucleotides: TGTGCCAGCAGCGTAGGGGAGGGTGCGGTCGTGAACACTGAAGCTTTCTTT. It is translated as CASSVGEGAVVNTEAFF. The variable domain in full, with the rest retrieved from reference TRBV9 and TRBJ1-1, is DSGVTQTPKHLITATGQRVTLRCSPRSGDLSVYWYQQSLDQGLQFLIQYYNGEERAKGNILERFSAQQFPDLHSELNLSSLELGDSALYFCASSVGEGAVVNTEAFFGQGTRLTVV.

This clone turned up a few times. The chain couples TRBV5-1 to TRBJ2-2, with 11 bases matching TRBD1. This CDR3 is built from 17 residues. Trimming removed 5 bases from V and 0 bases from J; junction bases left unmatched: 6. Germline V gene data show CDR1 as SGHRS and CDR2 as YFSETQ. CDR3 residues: CASRRRTGGPNTGELFF. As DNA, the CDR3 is TGCGCCAGCAGACGCCGGACAGGGGGCCCGAACACCGGGGAGCTGTTTTTT.

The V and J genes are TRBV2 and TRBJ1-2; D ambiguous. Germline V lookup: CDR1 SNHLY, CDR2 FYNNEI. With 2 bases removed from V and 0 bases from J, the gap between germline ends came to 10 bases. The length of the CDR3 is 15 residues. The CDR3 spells CASSESVRPNYGYTF. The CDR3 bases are TGTGCCAGCAGTGAAAGCGTCAGACCTAACTATGGCTACACCTTC. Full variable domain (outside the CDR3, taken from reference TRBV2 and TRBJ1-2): EPEVTQTPSHQVTQMGQEVILRCVPISNHLYFYWYRQILGQKVEFLVSFYNNEISEKSEIFDDQFSVERPDGSNFTLKIRSTKLEDSAMYFCASSESVRPNYGYTFGSGTRLTVV.

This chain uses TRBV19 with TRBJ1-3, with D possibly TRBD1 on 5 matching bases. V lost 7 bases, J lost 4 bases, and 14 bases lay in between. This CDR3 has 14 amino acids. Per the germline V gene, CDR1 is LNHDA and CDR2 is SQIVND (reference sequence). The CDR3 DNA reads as TGTGCCAGTACCTTGGGGGGGGTCGGAAACACCATATATTTT. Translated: CASTLGGVGNTIYF.

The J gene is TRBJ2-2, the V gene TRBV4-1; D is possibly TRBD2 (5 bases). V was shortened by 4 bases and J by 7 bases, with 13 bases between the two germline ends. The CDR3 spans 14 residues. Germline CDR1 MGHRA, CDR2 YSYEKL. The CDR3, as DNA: TGCGCCAGCAGCCCCCCGGAGGTTGGCGGGGAGCTGTTTTTT. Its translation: CASSPPEVGGELFF.

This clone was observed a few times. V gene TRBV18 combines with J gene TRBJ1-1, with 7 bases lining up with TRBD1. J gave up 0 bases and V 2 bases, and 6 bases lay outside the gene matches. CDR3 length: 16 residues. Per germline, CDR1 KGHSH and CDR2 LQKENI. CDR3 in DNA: TGTGCCAGCTCACCAGAGGACAGGATTATGAACACTGAAGCTTTCTTT. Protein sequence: CASSPEDRIMNTEAFF.

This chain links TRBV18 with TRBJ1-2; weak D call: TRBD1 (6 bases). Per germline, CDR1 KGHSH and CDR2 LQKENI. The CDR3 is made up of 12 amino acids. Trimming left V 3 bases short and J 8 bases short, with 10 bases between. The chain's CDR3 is CASSPDRSGYTF. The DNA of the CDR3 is TGTGCCAGCTCACCTGACAGGTCAGGCTACACCTTC.

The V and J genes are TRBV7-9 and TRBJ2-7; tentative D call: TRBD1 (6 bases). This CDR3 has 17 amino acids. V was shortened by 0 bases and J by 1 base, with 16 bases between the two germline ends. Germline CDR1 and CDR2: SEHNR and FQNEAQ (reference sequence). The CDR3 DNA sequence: TGTGCCAGCAGCTTAGCGGGTGGCGGCAGGGGATCCTACGAGCAGTACGTC. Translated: CASSLAGGGRGSYEQYV.